This paragraph reports one T cell receptor beta chain. Its antigen is as yet unknown. The protocol was immunoSEQ multiplex PCR, while the TCRdb copy is restricted to in-frame clones and leaves out a portion. The sample records 950,000 to 1,200,000 clones, 70% to 85% being singletons. The sample originates from a study of shared clonotypes between healthy human individuals. General study findings and limits: Large depth notwithstanding, sorted-subset sequencing proved incomplete by rarefaction.

Sequencing used memory CD4+ T cells from PBMCs. The subset here: CD45RA-negative fraction. The TCR sequence derives from a man younger than 35 in good health. Some clones in this sample may be carry-over from other donors' samples.

The CDR3 bases are TGTGCCAGCAGTGTATATCGACAGAACACTGAAGCTTTCTTT. Protein: CASSVYRQNTEAFF. The genes are TRBV2 and TRBJ1-1; D call uncertain. Germline values: CDR1 SNHLY, CDR2 FYNNEI. This CDR3 comprises 14 residues. With 4 bases removed from V and 1 base from J, the gap between germline ends came to 10 bases.